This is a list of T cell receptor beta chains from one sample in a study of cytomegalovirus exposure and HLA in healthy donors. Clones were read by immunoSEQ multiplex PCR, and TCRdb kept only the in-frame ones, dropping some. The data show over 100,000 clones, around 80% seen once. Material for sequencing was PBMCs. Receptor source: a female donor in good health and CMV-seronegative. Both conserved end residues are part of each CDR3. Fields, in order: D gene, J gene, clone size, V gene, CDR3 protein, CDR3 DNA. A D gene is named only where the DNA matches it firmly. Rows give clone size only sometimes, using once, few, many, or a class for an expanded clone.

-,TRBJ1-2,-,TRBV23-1,CASSQSWWELVDGYTF,TGCGCCAGCAGTCAATCGTGGTGGGAGCTAGTGGACGGCTACACCTTC
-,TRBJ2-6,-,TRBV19,CASSSRVKRSSGANVLTF,TGTGCCAGTAGTAGTAGAGTAAAACGGTCTTCTGGGGCCAACGTCCTGACTTTC
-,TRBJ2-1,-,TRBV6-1,CASMGDIRHNEQFF,TGTGCCAGCATGGGGGACATCAGACACAATGAGCAGTTCTTC
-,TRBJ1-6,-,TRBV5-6,CASSFFLGEGNSPLHF,TGTGCCAGCAGCTTCTTCTTAGGGGAGGGAAATTCACCCCTCCACTTT
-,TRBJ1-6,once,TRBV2,CASRGGPDSPLHF,TGTGCCAGCAGGGGGGGGCCTGATTCACCCCTCCACTTT
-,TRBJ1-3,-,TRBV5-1,CASRPTGLSGNTIYF,TGCGCCAGCAGACCTACAGGGCTCTCTGGAAACACCATATATTTT
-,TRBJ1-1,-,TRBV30,CAWSESPKNTEAFF,TGTGCCTGGAGTGAGTCGCCTAAGAACACTGAAGCTTTCTTT
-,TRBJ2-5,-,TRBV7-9,CASVGEETQYF,TGTGCCAGCGTAGGGGAAGAGACCCAGTACTTC
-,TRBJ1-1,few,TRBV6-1,CASSEEWRTEAFF,TGTGCCAGCAGTGAAGAATGGAGGACTGAAGCTTTCTTT
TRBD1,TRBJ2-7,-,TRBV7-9,CASSQTPGTDSYEQYF,TGTGCCAGCAGCCAAACGCCCGGGACAGATTCTTACGAGCAGTACTTC
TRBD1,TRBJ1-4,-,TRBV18,CASSRTGIEKLFF,TGTGCCAGCTCACGGACAGGGATTGAAAAACTGTTTTTT
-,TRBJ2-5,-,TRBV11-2,CASSLSTGGGETQYF,TGTGCCAGCAGCTTATCCACAGGGGGGGGAGAGACCCAGTACTTC
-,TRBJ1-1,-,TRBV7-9,CASSLDMNTEAFF,TGTGCCAGCAGCCTAGACATGAACACTGAAGCTTTCTTT
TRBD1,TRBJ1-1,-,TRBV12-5,CASGPRDRQAFF,TGTGCTAGTGGACCGCGGGACAGACAAGCTTTCTTT
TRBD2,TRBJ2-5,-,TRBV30,CAWGPGGAGETQYF,TGTGCCTGGGGCCCCGGGGGGGCCGGTGAGACCCAGTACTTC
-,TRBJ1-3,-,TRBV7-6,CASSLISGTRSGNTIYF,TGTGCCAGCAGCTTGATATCCGGGACACGGTCCGGAAACACCATATATTTT
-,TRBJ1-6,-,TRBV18,CASSPAAGYNSPLHF,TGTGCCAGCTCACCGGCGGCAGGGTATAATTCACCCCTCCACTTT
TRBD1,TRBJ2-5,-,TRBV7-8,CASSLGRGRKETQYF,TGTGCCAGCAGCTTAGGCAGGGGGCGGAAAGAGACCCAGTACTTC
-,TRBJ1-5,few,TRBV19,CASSIPGHGRSNQPQHF,TGTGCCAGTAGTATCCCCGGACACGGGAGGAGCAATCAGCCCCAGCATTTT
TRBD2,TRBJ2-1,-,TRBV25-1,CASSGGSGGVPFNEQFF,TGTGCCAGCAGTGGGGGATCTGGGGGGGTACCCTTCAATGAGCAGTTCTTC
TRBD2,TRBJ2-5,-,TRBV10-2,CASSVVAGDETQYF,TGCGCCAGCAGTGTCGTAGCGGGGGATGAGACCCAGTACTTC
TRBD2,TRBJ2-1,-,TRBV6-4,CASSLLAGALNEQFF,TGTGCCAGCAGCCTCCTAGCGGGGGCCCTCAATGAGCAGTTCTTC
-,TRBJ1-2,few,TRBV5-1,CASRPTAAGTGGYTF,TGCGCCAGTCGACCCACAGCGGCGGGGACGGGGGGCTACACCTTC
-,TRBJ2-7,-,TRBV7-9,CVSQPGNSYEQYF,TGTGTGAGTCAGCCGGGAAACTCCTACGAGCAGTACTTC
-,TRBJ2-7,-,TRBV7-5,CARSLSAGAYEQYF,TGTGCCAGAAGCTTATCAGCGGGGGCCTACGAGCAGTACTTC
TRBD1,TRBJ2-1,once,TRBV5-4,CASSPGTGGLDEQFF,TGTGCCAGCAGCCCAGGGACAGGGGGCTTGGATGAGCAGTTCTTC
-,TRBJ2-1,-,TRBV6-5,CASSYGGYNEQFF,TGTGCCAGCAGTTACGGGGGGTACAATGAGCAGTTCTTC
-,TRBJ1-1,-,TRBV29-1,CSVEDWRGASEAFF,TGCAGCGTTGAAGATTGGCGGGGGGCAAGCGAAGCTTTCTTT
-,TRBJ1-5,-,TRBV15,CATSRAGGRGQPQHF,TGTGCCACCAGCAGAGCCGGCGGACGGGGGCAGCCCCAGCATTTT
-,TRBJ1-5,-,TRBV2,CASKTALANQPQHF,TGTGCCAGCAAAACGGCCCTAGCTAATCAGCCCCAGCATTTT
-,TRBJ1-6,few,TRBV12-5,CASGLGQRLHF,TGTGCTAGTGGTTTGGGGCAGCGCCTCCACTTT
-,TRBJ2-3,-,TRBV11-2,CASSPYRALLSTDTQYF,TGTGCCAGCAGCCCCTACAGGGCCCTTCTATCCACAGATACGCAGTATTTT
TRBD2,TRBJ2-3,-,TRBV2,CASRVAGASTDTQYF,TGTGCCAGCAGAGTAGCGGGGGCGAGCACAGATACGCAGTATTTT
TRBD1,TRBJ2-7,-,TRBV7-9,CASSTGQGAHSYEQYF,TGTGCCAGCAGCACGGGACAGGGGGCTCACTCCTACGAGCAGTACTTC
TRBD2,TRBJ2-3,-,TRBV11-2,CASSLGRGVAGGPTDTQYF,TGTGCCAGCAGCTTAGGAAGGGGTGTAGCGGGGGGTCCCACAGATACGCAGTATTTT
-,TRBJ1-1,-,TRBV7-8,CASSQTRGGTEAFF,TGTGCCAGCAGCCAGACTAGGGGGGGGACTGAAGCTTTCTTT
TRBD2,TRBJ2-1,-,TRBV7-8,CASSLILAGGFYNEQFF,TGTGCCAGCAGCTTAATCCTAGCGGGGGGATTTTACAATGAGCAGTTCTTC
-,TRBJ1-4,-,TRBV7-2,CASSLHPGPTNEKLFF,TGTGCCAGCAGCTTACACCCAGGGCCAACTAATGAAAAACTGTTTTTT
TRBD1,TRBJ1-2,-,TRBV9,CASSVGTGGLMDGYTF,TGTGCCAGCAGCGTAGGGACAGGGGGCTTGATGGATGGCTACACCTTC
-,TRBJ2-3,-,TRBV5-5,CASSLEPTGYTQYF,TGTGCCAGCAGCTTGGAGCCTACGGGGTATACGCAATATTTT
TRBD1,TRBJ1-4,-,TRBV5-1,CASSSSGTGVEKLFF,TGCGCCAGCAGCTCATCCGGGACAGGAGTTGAAAAACTGTTTTTT
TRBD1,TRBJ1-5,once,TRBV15,CATSGRGRDQPQHF,TGTGCCACCAGCGGAAGGGGGCGCGATCAGCCCCAGCATTTT
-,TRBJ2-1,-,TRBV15,CATTLAVNNEQFF,TGTGCCACTACCCTCGCGGTTAACAATGAGCAGTTCTTC
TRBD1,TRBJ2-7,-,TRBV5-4,CASSDRARSEQYF,TGTGCCAGCAGCGACAGGGCTCGTAGCGAGCAGTACTTC
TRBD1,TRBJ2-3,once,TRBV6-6,CASRNPGQGTDTQYF,TGTGCCAGCAGAAATCCGGGACAGGGCACAGATACGCAGTATTTT
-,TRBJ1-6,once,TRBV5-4,CASSLSTGFSPLHF,TGTGCCAGCAGCTTGAGTACAGGGTTTTCACCCCTCCACTTT
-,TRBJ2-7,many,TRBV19,CASRDKGEQYF,TGTGCCAGCAGGGACAAAGGAGAGCAGTACTTC
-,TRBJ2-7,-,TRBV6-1,CASSAPSRANYEQYF,TGTGCCAGCAGTGCCCCATCCAGGGCCAACTACGAGCAGTACTTC
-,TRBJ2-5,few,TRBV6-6,CASSYSNRPGWETQYF,TGTGCCAGCAGTTACTCGAACCGTCCCGGGTGGGAGACCCAGTACTTC
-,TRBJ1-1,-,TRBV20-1,CSARDEGEEGF,TGCAGTGCTAGAGATGAGGGGGAAGAAGGGTTT
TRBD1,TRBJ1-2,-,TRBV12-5,CASGIGTGDPTF,TGTGCTAGTGGAATAGGGACAGGCGATCCTACCTTC
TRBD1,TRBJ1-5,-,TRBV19,CASSISGQVNQPQHF,TGTGCCAGTAGTATTTCCGGACAGGTCAATCAGCCCCAGCATTTT